Shown below are 27 T cell receptor beta chains from a single sample sequenced in a study of patients and donors after allogeneic stem cell transplantation. Each CDR3 protein is one row after TCRdb ran MiXCR on the RT-PCR reads. The sample lists under 200,000 distinct CDR3 sequences, approximately 25% occurring once. Sequencing was carried out using blood, either unsorted or a sorted T cell fraction (not recorded which). The receptors were gathered from a human donor who was either an allogeneic HSCT recipient or a stem cell or donor lymphocyte infusion donor (not recorded which). It is not recorded whose cells these are; they may come from a transplant donor.

The sample holds a few counts of this clonotype. The chain is built from TRBV10-3 and TRBJ1-2, with 11 bases matching TRBD1. Germline loops: CDR1 ENHRY, CDR2 SYGVKD. With V trimmed by 3 bases and J by 8 bases, 8 bases remained unmatched. The CDR3 has 15 residues. The CDR3 nucleotides are TGTGCCATCAGTGATCAAGGACAGGGGGCGTTGGGCTACACCTTC. Protein product: CAISDQGQGALGYTF.

This clonotype was counted a few times. The gene calls are TRBV18 and TRBJ1-1, with D possibly being TRBD1 (5 bases). The CDR3 consists of 15 residues. Trimming took off 3 bases at V and 7 bases at J, with 18 bases between the two ends. Per the germline V gene, CDR1 is KGHSH and CDR2 is LQKENI. CDR3 nucleotides: TGTGCCAGCTCACCCCAAGTCGAGGGGAAGAGTGAAGCTTTCTTT. Translation: CASSPQVEGKSEAFF.

This chain connects TRBV6-2 or TRBV6-3 to TRBJ2-7, with D hard to call. Trimming removed 4 bases from V and 3 bases from J, with 16 bases in between. From germline, CDR1 is MNHEY and CDR2 SVGEGT. The CDR3 has 15 amino acids. The chain's CDR3 is CASSSYRPSFYEQYF. For the CDR3, the DNA is TGTGCCAGCAGTTCCTACCGCCCGTCCTTCTACGAGCAGTACTTC.

The table lists this clonotype with a few counts. The chain combines TRBV5-1 with TRBJ2-1; perhaps D is TRBD1 or TRBD2 (5 bases each). This CDR3 has 14 residues. V was shortened by 3 bases and J by 4 bases, with 11 bases between the two germline ends. The germline V gene has CDR1 SGHRS and CDR2 YFSETQ. CDR3 bases: TGCGCCAGCAGCTCTGGGGGTGCTTACAATGAGCAGTTCTTC. This gives the protein CASSSGGAYNEQFF.

This clonotype was counted a few times. V gene TRBV5-5 combines with J gene TRBJ1-2, with 8 bases fitting TRBD1. The CDR3 loop spans 14 amino acids. V lost 3 bases, J lost 2 bases, and 3 bases stayed unmatched. Germline CDR1 is SGHKS and CDR2 is YYEKEE (reference sequence). CDR3 in DNA: TGTGCCAGCAGCTCCTGGACAGGGAACTATGGCTACACCTTC. Its protein is CASSSWTGNYGYTF.

This clonotype showed up just a few times. The rearrangement uses TRBV7-2 and TRBJ1-1; D gene uncertain. Trimming left V 3 bases short and J 2 bases short, with 7 bases between. The CDR3 is made up of 13 amino acids. The germline gives CDR1 SGHTA, CDR2 FQGNSA. The DNA of the CDR3 is TGTGCCAGCAGCTTCGGCAGTAACACTGAAGCTTTCTTT. Translating it yields CASSFGSNTEAFF.

This chain joins TRBV6-5 and TRBJ1-5; 7 nucleotides line up with TRBD1. CDR3 size: 15 residues. Germline values: CDR1 MNHEY, CDR2 SVGAGI. The junction had 3 bases not matched to a gene; V was cut back by 4 bases and J by 0 bases. The CDR3 sequence is CASSWDSNSNQPQHF. DNA for the CDR3: TGTGCCAGCAGTTGGGACAGTAATAGCAATCAGCCCCAGCATTTT.

The chain has TRBV20-1 and TRBJ1-3; D uncertain. Germline CDR1 reads DFQATT; CDR2 reads SNEGSKA (reference sequence). Trimming shortened V by 6 bases and J by 3 bases, and 9 bases separated the two germline ends. The CDR3 contains 12 residues. The CDR3 loop reads CSAPVGGNTIYF. Here the CDR3 DNA reads TGCAGTGCCCCTGTGGGTGGAAACACCATATATTTT.

V and J are TRBV7-2 and TRBJ1-1; D is unresolved. Trimming pared 4 bases from V and 8 bases from J, leaving 23 bases between. The CDR3 totals 16 residues. CDR1 and CDR2 (germline): SGHTA, FQGNSA. The CDR3 spells CASSSQSGLCTGEAFF. The CDR3 DNA sequence: TGTGCCAGCAGCTCGCAGAGTGGGCTTTGTACCGGCGAAGCTTTCTTT.

The genes are TRBV18 and TRBJ2-7; TRBD1 agrees at 8 bases. After removal of 2 bases from V and 2 bases from J, the junction contained 8 bases not matched to a gene. This CDR3 is 16 amino acids long. CDR1 is KGHSH, CDR2 LQKENI, per germline. This CDR3 is CASSPGQGIIPYEQYF. CDR3 in DNA: TGTGCCAGCTCACCAGGACAGGGTATTATCCCCTACGAGCAGTACTTC.

Only a few counts were recorded for this clonotype. The chain recombines TRBV11-2 with TRBJ1-1, with a weak D call TRBD1 (5 bases). Germline V gene data show CDR1 as SGHAT and CDR2 as FQNNGV. This CDR3 is 13 amino acids long. V lost 8 bases, J lost 6 bases, and 16 bases lay in between. This CDR3 is CASVEGFRAEAFF. The CDR3, as DNA: TGTGCCAGCGTCGAGGGGTTTAGAGCTGAAGCTTTCTTT.

The chain uses TRBV5-1 and TRBJ2-7; 9 bases are shared with TRBD2. This CDR3 comprises 16 residues. CDR1 SGHRS and CDR2 YFSETQ come from the germline V gene. The trim removed 0 bases at V and 0 bases at J, leaving 4 bases unmatched. This chain's CDR3 is CASSLAGLANSYEQYF. The CDR3 nucleotides read TGCGCCAGCAGCTTGGCGGGACTAGCCAACTCCTACGAGCAGTACTTC.

This clonotype has more than one count but fewer than ten. The chain employs TRBV5-1 and TRBJ1-2; D is perhaps TRBD1 (5 bases). V was pared by 0 bases and J by 8 bases, with 8 bases between. The CDR3 sequence is 12 residues long. Germline V gives CDR1 SGHRS, CDR2 YFSETQ. This CDR3 is CASSLGDGGYTF. The CDR3 nucleotides are TGCGCCAGCAGCTTGGGGGACGGCGGCTACACCTTC.

This clonotype was detected a few times. V usage is TRBV5-1 and J usage is TRBJ2-1; TRBD1 matches 7 bases. The CDR3 covers 16 residues. Germline V gene lookup returns CDR1 SGHRS and CDR2 YFSETQ. The V segment lost 3 bases and the J segment 2 bases; nucleotides outside the gene matches: 8. CDR3 amino acids: CASSSRQGETYNEQFF. The CDR3 nucleotides are TGCGCCAGCAGCTCTCGACAGGGAGAAACCTACAATGAGCAGTTCTTC.

This clonotype was detected ten times or more. The J gene is TRBJ1-1, the V gene TRBV5-1; perhaps TRBD1 as D (5 bases). The germline CDR1 and CDR2 sequences are SGHRS and YFSETQ. V dropped 7 bases and J dropped 3 bases, with 16 bases sitting between them. The CDR3 extends over 14 amino acids. CDR3 DNA sequence: TGCGCCAGCGGGGCCCTTTTCATGGACACTGAAGCTTTCTTT. It specifies CASGALFMDTEAFF.

This clonotype was detected only a few times. The gene calls are TRBV5-1 and TRBJ2-3; D is uncertain. The germline V and J ends were trimmed by 0 bases and 2 bases, with 7 bases remaining between them. The germline gives CDR1 SGHRS, CDR2 YFSETQ. The CDR3 length is 14 residues. The CDR3, as DNA: TGCGCCAGCAGCTTGGTCCCGATCACAGATACGCAGTATTTT. It translates to CASSLVPITDTQYF.

This sequence joins TRBV21-1 and TRBJ1-5; TRBD1 was called by the table and not checked on the DNA. TRBV21-1 is given as a pseudogene. The CDR3 has 14 amino acids. Here the CDR3 reads CAISGRDSNQPQHF. The CDR3 bases are TGTGCCATCTCGGGACGGGATAGCAATCAGCCCCAGCATTTT.

This clonotype was counted only a few times. This chain connects TRBV6-1 to TRBJ2-7, with D maybe TRBD1 (5 bases). V gave up 2 bases and J gave up 5 bases, with 16 bases separating them. Germline V CDR1 and CDR2: MNHNS, SASEGT. This CDR3 has 15 amino acids. CDR3 DNA: TGTGCCAGCAGTGAAAAAGGCAGGGATTGGAACGAGCAGTACTTC. Protein product: CASSEKGRDWNEQYF.

The sample holds one count of this clonotype. This chain links TRBV20-1 with TRBJ2-3; either TRBD1 or TRBD2 may fit D (5 bases each). The ends were cut back, 5 bases at V and 2 bases at J, with 11 bases in the middle. This CDR3 comprises 13 residues. The germline V gene has CDR1 DFQATT and CDR2 SNEGSKA (reference sequence). CDR3 in DNA: TGCAGTGCTTTGGGGGACCTCACAGATACGCAGTATTTT. Amino acids: CSALGDLTDTQYF.

This clonotype was seen only a few times. J is TRBJ2-1 and V is TRBV20-1; 9 nucleotides align to TRBD1. CDR1 DFQATT and CDR2 SNEGSKA come from the germline V gene (reference sequence). Losses at the gene ends were 1 base for V and 4 bases for J; bases not matched to a gene: 5. The CDR3 has 15 residues. The CDR3 loop reads CSARGTGAFYNEQFF. The CDR3 DNA reads TGCAGTGCTAGAGGGACAGGGGCTTTTTACAATGAGCAGTTCTTC.

The J gene is TRBJ2-1, the V gene TRBV7-9; D not certain. Trimming pared 5 bases from V and 4 bases from J, leaving 18 bases between. CDR1 is SEHNR, CDR2 FQNEAQ, per germline (reference sequence). The CDR3 runs 16 residues. The CDR3 protein is CASSKQRPRGYNEQFF. The CDR3 bases are TGTGCCAGCAGCAAACAAAGGCCTAGAGGATACAATGAGCAGTTCTTC.

The chain links TRBV20-1 to TRBJ2-6; D gene uncertain. V lost 5 bases to trimming and J lost 0 bases, with 5 bases between them. The V gene's germline CDR1 is DFQATT and CDR2 SNEGSKA (reference sequence). The CDR3 totals 13 residues. The CDR3 region has the DNA TGCAGTGCTCGCTTCTCTGGGGCCAACGTCCTGACTTTC. Translating gives CSARFSGANVLTF.

V is TRBV20-1 and J is TRBJ2-1; 7 bases agree with TRBD2. V lost 5 bases and J lost 9; bases outside the gene matches: 4. Germline CDR1 DFQATT, CDR2 SNEGSKA (reference sequence). The CDR3 contains 11 residues. The CDR3 is CSAPIAGEQFF. The CDR3 region has the DNA TGCAGTGCTCCTATAGCGGGTGAGCAGTTCTTC.

V usage is TRBV29-1 and J usage is TRBJ2-7; 7 bases match TRBD2. Unmatched junction bases numbered 3, after V lost 4 bases and J lost 3 bases. The CDR3 has 12 amino acids. CDR1 and CDR2 (germline): SQVTM, ANQGSEA. The CDR3 nucleotides read TGCAGCGTTGTGGGAGGGAGCTACGAGCAGTACTTC. Translating it yields CSVVGGSYEQYF.

The chain has TRBV5-1 and TRBJ2-7, with a tentative D call TRBD2 (6 bases). The V end lost 4 bases, the J end lost 0 bases, and 14 bases lay between the germline ends. CDR3 length: 15 residues. Germline V CDR1 and CDR2: SGHRS, YFSETQ. CDR3 sequence reads: CASSPVSGYSYEQYF. The CDR3 DNA follows: TGCGCCAGCAGCCCGGTTAGCGGTTACTCCTACGAGCAGTACTTC.

In this sample, this clonotype turned up a few times. This chain joins TRBV18 and TRBJ2-5, with a tentative D call TRBD1 (5 bases). Per germline, CDR1 KGHSH and CDR2 LQKENI. The length of the CDR3 is 16 residues. V was shortened by 3 bases and J by 1 base, with 15 bases between the two germline ends. Here the CDR3 DNA reads TGTGCCAGCTCACCTTATGTCCGACAGACCCAAGAGACCCAGTACTTC. Translated: CASSPYVRQTQETQYF.

This clonotype was seen a handful of times. The chain employs TRBV20-1 and TRBJ1-2, with D uncertain. Per the germline V gene, CDR1 is DFQATT and CDR2 is SNEGSKA (reference sequence). The germline V and J ends were trimmed by 1 base and 5 bases, with 8 bases remaining between them. CDR3 length equals 12 residues. The CDR3 protein is CSARAYGYGYTF. CDR3 in DNA: TGCAGTGCTAGAGCCTATGGGTATGGCTACACCTTC.